These 23 T cell receptor beta chains were all obtained from the same sample, sequenced in a study of shared T cell receptors in the human thymus. Data came from immunoSEQ multiplex PCR; TCRdb stores just in-frame clones and leaves some out. The data show 700,000 to 750,000 clones, with around 85% seen just once and roughly 0.01% held by the top ten. The same sample was also studied in work on human thymus T cells.

Sequencing was performed on thymocytes. The source is a girl in the first two years of life with a congenital heart defect.

This clone turned up a few times. This chain joins TRBV11-2 and TRBJ1-1; 9 bases map to TRBD1. Germline loops: CDR1 SGHAT, CDR2 FQNNGV. V shed 3 bases, J shed 10 bases, and the junction held 6 bases outside the gene matches. The CDR3 has 13 residues. The CDR3 nucleotides are TGTGCCAGCAGCTTCCCGGACAGGGGTGTAGCTTTCTTT. It yields the protein CASSFPDRGVAFF.

V and J are TRBV19 and TRBJ1-2, with D perhaps TRBD1 (5 bases). V was shortened by 5 bases and J by 0 bases, with 16 bases between the two germline ends. The CDR3 is 16 amino acids. Per germline, CDR1 LNHDA and CDR2 SQIVND (reference sequence). CDR3 amino acids: CASSSQEEGPNYGYTF. The CDR3 DNA follows: TGTGCCAGTAGTTCACAGGAGGAGGGACCTAACTATGGCTACACCTTC. The whole variable domain, filled in from reference TRBV19 and TRBJ1-2, reads DGGITQSPKYLFRKEGQNVTLSCEQNLNHDAMYWYRQDPGQGLRLIYYSQIVNDFQKGDIAEGYSVSREKKESFPLTVTSAQKNPTAFYLCASSSQEEGPNYGYTFGSGTRLTVV.

The V gene is TRBV6-1, the J gene TRBJ1-1; 9 bases line up with TRBD1. The CDR3 length is 15 residues. Germline trimming cut 4 bases from V and 4 bases from J; bases unmatched to any gene: 7. Germline V lookup: CDR1 MNHNS, CDR2 SASEGT. The CDR3 sequence is CASSGKTGGGTEAFF. Written as DNA, the CDR3 is TGTGCCAGCAGTGGAAAGACAGGGGGAGGCACTGAAGCTTTCTTT.

This chain joins TRBV4-1 and TRBJ2-1; 11 bases align to TRBD2. Losses at the gene ends were 0 bases for V and 4 bases for J; bases not matched to a gene: 2. The germline V gene encodes CDR1 MGHRA and CDR2 YSYEKL. The CDR3 sequence is 16 residues long. The CDR3 DNA reads as TGCGCCAGCAGCCAAGATAGCGGGGGGGATTACAATGAGCAGTTCTTC. The encoded protein is CASSQDSGGDYNEQFF.

This clone was counted only a few times. This chain connects TRBV6-6 to TRBJ2-7; a possible D gene is TRBD1 (7 bases). CDR3 length equals 16 residues. Germline values: CDR1 MNHNY, CDR2 SVGAGI (reference sequence). With 2 bases removed from V and 6 bases from J, the gap between germline ends came to 20 bases. CDR3 sequence: CASSYPSGGTVGEQYF. CDR3 DNA: TGTGCCAGCAGTTACCCGTCAGGGGGGACGGTCGGCGAGCAGTACTTC.

The chain joins TRBV15 to TRBJ2-5; 8 positions agree with TRBD1. Unmatched junction bases numbered 5, after V lost 1 base and J lost 4 bases. The CDR3 has 15 residues. CDR1 and CDR2 (germline): LNHNV, YYDKDF (reference sequence). CDR3 nucleotide sequence: TGTGCCACCAGCAGAGCGTTAGACAGGGGAGAGACCCAGTACTTC. Its translation is CATSRALDRGETQYF. Looking up the rest from reference TRBV15 and TRBJ2-5 gives the full variable domain: DAMVIQNPRYQVTQFGKPVTLSCSQTLNHNVMYWYQQKSSQAPKLLFHYYDKDFNNEADTPDNFQSRRPNTSFCFLDIRSPGLGDTAMYLCATSRALDRGETQYFGPGTRLLVL.

The genes are TRBV9 and TRBJ1-1; D is ambiguous. The germline gives CDR1 SGDLS, CDR2 YYNGEE. CDR3 length: 15 amino acids. The ends were cut back, 0 bases at V and 1 base at J, with 10 bases in the middle. DNA of the CDR3: TGTGCCAGCAGCGTAGGCGCCCAGGAGAACACTGAAGCTTTCTTT. Translation gives CASSVGAQENTEAFF.

J is TRBJ1-2 and V is TRBV19; D possibly corresponds to TRBD1 (6 bases). The germline V gene encodes CDR1 LNHDA and CDR2 SQIVND (reference sequence). With 7 bases removed from V and 2 bases from J, the gap between germline ends came to 8 bases. The CDR3 spans 12 residues. CDR3 bases: TGTGCCAGTAATACAGGGAACTATGGCTACACCTTC. This codes for CASNTGNYGYTF.

The sample holds a few counts of this clone. The genes are TRBV19 and TRBJ1-1; D is unresolved. The CDR3 covers 13 residues. Germline CDR1 and CDR2: LNHDA and SQIVND (reference sequence). Trimming took 7 bases from V and 2 from J, leaving 11 bases between them. CDR3 sequence (DNA): TGTGCCAGTATCGAACAGTCTAACACTGAAGCTTTCTTT. It specifies CASIEQSNTEAFF.

The J gene is TRBJ2-3, the V gene TRBV12-5, with a tentative D call TRBD1 (6 bases). This CDR3 has 18 residues. Germline V gene data show CDR1 as LGHNT and CDR2 as FRNRAP. Trimming stripped 3 bases from V and 2 bases from J, with 21 bases between. The CDR3: CASGFPKWGLGVTDTQYF. In nucleotides, the CDR3 is TGTGCTAGTGGTTTCCCCAAATGGGGGCTAGGCGTCACAGATACGCAGTATTTT.

The V and J genes are TRBV2 and TRBJ2-7; D possibly corresponds to TRBD2 (7 bases). The V end lost 7 bases, the J end lost 5 bases, and 36 bases lay between the germline ends. The CDR3 runs 20 residues. Germline CDR1 is SNHLY and CDR2 is FYNNEI. This CDR3 is CASTTGGRAKRRIPYHEQYF. CDR3 nucleotides: TGTGCCAGCACCACGGGGGGCAGGGCCAAACGGAGGATCCCGTACCACGAGCAGTACTTC.

V gene TRBV27 combines with J gene TRBJ2-6, with TRBD2 as a possible D gene (8 bases). CDR3 length equals 19 residues. With 5 bases removed from V and 1 base from J, the gap between germline ends came to 21 bases. CDR1 and CDR2 (germline): MNHEY, SMNVEV (reference sequence). The CDR3 region has the DNA TGTGCCAGCAGTCCGGGGGGGGACAGTCTCCGGTCTGGGGCCAACGTCCTGACTTTC. Residues: CASSPGGDSLRSGANVLTF.

This chain uses TRBV5-1 with TRBJ2-5; TRBD1 is a possible D gene (5 bases). The CDR3 is made up of 18 amino acids. Germline V gene data show CDR1 as SGHRS and CDR2 as YFSETQ. The V gene lost 1 base and the J gene lost 5 bases, with 24 bases spanning the gap. CDR3: CASSLSFGDRAFRETQYF. CDR3 coding DNA: TGCGCCAGCAGCTTGTCATTTGGCGACAGAGCCTTTCGGGAGACCCAGTACTTC. Using reference TRBV5-1 and TRBJ2-5 for the parts outside the CDR3, the full variable domain is KAGVTQTPRYLIKTRGQQVTLSCSPISGHRSVSWYQQTPGQGLQFLFEYFSETQRNKGNFPGRFSGRQFSNSRSEMNVSTLELGDSALYLCASSLSFGDRAFRETQYFGPGTRLLVL.

This clone came up a few times. The chain links TRBV28 to TRBJ1-1; 7 nucleotides line up with TRBD1. After removal of 4 bases from V and 0 bases from J, the junction contained 8 bases not matched to a gene. CDR1 and CDR2 from the germline V gene are MDHEN and SYDVKM. The CDR3 contains 16 residues. The CDR3 here is CASSYGDSVLNTEAFF. The DNA of the CDR3 is TGTGCCAGCAGTTATGGGGACAGCGTTTTGAACACTGAAGCTTTCTTT.

This clone is a singleton in its sample. The rearrangement joins TRBV5-4 to TRBJ2-1; TRBD2 matches at 7 bases. The CDR3 is 14 residues long. The V segment lost 1 base and the J segment 5 bases; nucleotides outside the gene matches: 3. Germline CDR1 reads SGHNT; CDR2 reads YYREEE (reference sequence). The chain's CDR3 is CASSLSGDHNEQFF. CDR3 in DNA: TGTGCCAGCAGCTTGAGCGGGGACCACAATGAGCAGTTCTTC.

This clone was recorded once. The chain joins TRBV5-1 to TRBJ1-4; 9 bases are a match to TRBD1. The V and J ends lost 4 bases and 14 bases, in that order; junction bases with no gene match: 6. This CDR3 contains 12 residues. The V gene's germline CDR1 is SGHRS and CDR2 YFSETQ. CDR3 nucleotides: TGCGCCAGCAGCGGGGGGACAGGGCAGCTGTTTTTT. It codes for CASSGGTGQLFF.

J is TRBJ2-7 and V is TRBV5-1; 9 nucleotides match TRBD1. Per the germline V gene, CDR1 is SGHRS and CDR2 is YFSETQ. V shed 3 bases and J 2 bases; nucleotides not matched to a gene: 9. There are 16 residues in the CDR3. The CDR3 spells CASSSRLRDRAYEQYF. CDR3 sequence (DNA): TGCGCCAGCAGCTCCAGACTTCGGGACAGGGCCTACGAGCAGTACTTC. Based on the CDR3 plus reference TRBV5-1 and TRBJ2-7, the full variable domain is KAGVTQTPRYLIKTRGQQVTLSCSPISGHRSVSWYQQTPGQGLQFLFEYFSETQRNKGNFPGRFSGRQFSNSRSEMNVSTLELGDSALYLCASSSRLRDRAYEQYFGPGTRLTVT.

This clone came up a few times. The chain uses TRBV15 and TRBJ2-5; 7 bases align to TRBD1. Germline loops: CDR1 LNHNV, CDR2 YYDKDF (reference sequence). The CDR3 contains 16 residues. The junction had 11 bases not matched to a gene; V was cut back by 5 bases and J by 2 bases. Here the CDR3 reads CATSCRQGGGQETQYF. CDR3 nucleotides: TGTGCCACCAGCTGCCGACAGGGTGGGGGTCAAGAGACCCAGTACTTC.

The chain couples TRBV19 to TRBJ1-5, with 8 bases identical to TRBD1. V lost 4 bases and J lost 7; bases outside the gene matches: 6. The germline V gene encodes CDR1 LNHDA and CDR2 SQIVND (reference sequence). The CDR3 consists of 14 residues. Here the CDR3 reads CASSTPDRAQPQHF. The CDR3 coding sequence is TGTGCCAGTAGTACTCCGGACAGGGCCCAGCCCCAGCATTTT.

CDR3 nucleotides: TGTGCCACTGGACAGGGCCTAACCAGTCAGCCCCAGCATTTT. It is translated as CATGQGLTSQPQHF. The chain uses TRBV19 and TRBJ1-5; 8 bases align to TRBD1. Per the germline V gene, CDR1 is LNHDA and CDR2 is SQIVND (reference sequence). This CDR3 comprises 14 residues. The J segment lost 6 bases and the V segment lost 10 bases, leaving 11 bases of the junction unmatched. The full variable domain, rest sourced from reference TRBV19 and TRBJ1-5, is DGGITQSPKYLFRKEGQNVTLSCEQNLNHDAMYWYRQDPGQGLRLIYYSQIVNDFQKGDIAEGYSVSREKKESFPLTVTSAQKNPTAFYLCATGQGLTSQPQHFGDGTRLSIL.

This clone was counted once. The chain is built from TRBV4-1 and TRBJ1-1; TRBD1 is a possible D gene (5 bases). The V and J ends lost 0 bases and 5 bases respectively, with 19 bases between them. The CDR3 is 17 residues long. Germline assignment: CDR1 MGHRA and CDR2 YSYEKL. CDR3 sequence reads: CASSQDPRGVERTEAFF. The CDR3 region has the DNA TGCGCCAGCAGCCAAGACCCACGGGGGGTGGAACGGACTGAAGCTTTCTTT.

This clone has a single count. This chain links TRBV12-2 with TRBJ1-1; TRBD1 was called by the table and not checked on the DNA. TRBV12-2 is annotated as a pseudogene. The CDR3 has 14 amino acids. CDR3 sequence: CASRLHRGPNQAFF. The CDR3 DNA follows: TGTGCAAGTCGCTTACACAGGGGCCCCAATCAAGCTTTCTTT.

The chain couples TRBV28 to TRBJ2-7; D remains unclear. V lost 3 bases and J 4 bases, leaving 10 bases between the germline ends. This CDR3 contains 13 residues. Germline V gene data show CDR1 as MDHEN and CDR2 as SYDVKM. The CDR3 DNA reads TGTGCCAGCAGTTTCCACAGCTTTTACGAGCAGTACTTC. Protein product: CASSFHSFYEQYF.